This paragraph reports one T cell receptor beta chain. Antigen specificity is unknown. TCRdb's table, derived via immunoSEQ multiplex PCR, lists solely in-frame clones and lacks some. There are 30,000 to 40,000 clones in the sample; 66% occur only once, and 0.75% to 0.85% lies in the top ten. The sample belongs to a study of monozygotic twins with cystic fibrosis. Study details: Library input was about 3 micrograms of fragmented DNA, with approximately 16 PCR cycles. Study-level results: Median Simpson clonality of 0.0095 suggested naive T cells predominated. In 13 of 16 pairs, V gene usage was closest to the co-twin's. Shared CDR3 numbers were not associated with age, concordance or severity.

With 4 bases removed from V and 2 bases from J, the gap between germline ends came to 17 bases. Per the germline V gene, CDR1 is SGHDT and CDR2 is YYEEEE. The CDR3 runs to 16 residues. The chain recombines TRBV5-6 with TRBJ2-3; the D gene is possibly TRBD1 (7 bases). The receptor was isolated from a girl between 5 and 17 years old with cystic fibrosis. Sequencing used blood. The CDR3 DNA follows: TGTGCCAGCAGCCCGACCCAGGGGGGCTTCACAGATACGCAGTATTTT. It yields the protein CASSPTQGGFTDTQYF.